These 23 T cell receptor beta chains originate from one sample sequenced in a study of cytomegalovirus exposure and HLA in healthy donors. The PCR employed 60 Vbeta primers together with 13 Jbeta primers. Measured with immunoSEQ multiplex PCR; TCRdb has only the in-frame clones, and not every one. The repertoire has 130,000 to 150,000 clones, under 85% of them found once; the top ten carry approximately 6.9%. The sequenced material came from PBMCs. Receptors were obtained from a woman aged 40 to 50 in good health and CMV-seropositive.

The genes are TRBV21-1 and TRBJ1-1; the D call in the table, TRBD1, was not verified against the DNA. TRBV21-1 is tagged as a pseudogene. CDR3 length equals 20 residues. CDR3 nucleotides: TGTGCCAGCAGCCGTCGCCCCCGGACCGGGACAGGGTTGAAGGGCACTGAAGCTTTCTTT. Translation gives CASSRRPRTGTGLKGTEAFF.

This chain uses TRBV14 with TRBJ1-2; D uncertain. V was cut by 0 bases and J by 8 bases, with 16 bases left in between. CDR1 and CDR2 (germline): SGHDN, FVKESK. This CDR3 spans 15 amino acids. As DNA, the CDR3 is TGTGCCAGCAGCCAAGACCCGGGGAGAATAGGAGGCTACACCTTC. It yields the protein CASSQDPGRIGGYTF.

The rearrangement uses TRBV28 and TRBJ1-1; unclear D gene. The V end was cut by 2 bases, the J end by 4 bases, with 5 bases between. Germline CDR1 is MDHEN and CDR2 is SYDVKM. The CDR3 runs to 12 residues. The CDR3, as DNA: TGTGCCAGCAGTTTAAGCACCACTGAAGCTTTCTTT. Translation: CASSLSTTEAFF.

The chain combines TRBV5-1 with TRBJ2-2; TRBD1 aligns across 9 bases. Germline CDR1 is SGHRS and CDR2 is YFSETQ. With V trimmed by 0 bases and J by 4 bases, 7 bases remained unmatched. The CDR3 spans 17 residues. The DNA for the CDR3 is TGCGCCAGCAGCTTGGGCCTGGGACAGGGCCGCACCGGGGAGCTGTTTTTT. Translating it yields CASSLGLGQGRTGELFF.

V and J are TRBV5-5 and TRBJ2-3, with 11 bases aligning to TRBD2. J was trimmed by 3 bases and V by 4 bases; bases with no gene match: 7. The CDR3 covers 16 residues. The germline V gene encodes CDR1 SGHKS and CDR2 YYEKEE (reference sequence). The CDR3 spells CASSPGTSGITDTQYF. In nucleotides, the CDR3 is TGTGCCAGCAGCCCCGGGACTAGCGGAATAACAGATACGCAGTATTTT. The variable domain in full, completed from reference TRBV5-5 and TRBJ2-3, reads DAGVTQSPTHLIKTRGQQVTLRCSPISGHKSVSWYQQVLGQGPQFIFQYYEKEERGRGNFPDRFSARQFPNYSSELNVNALLLGDSALYLCASSPGTSGITDTQYFGPGTRLTVL.

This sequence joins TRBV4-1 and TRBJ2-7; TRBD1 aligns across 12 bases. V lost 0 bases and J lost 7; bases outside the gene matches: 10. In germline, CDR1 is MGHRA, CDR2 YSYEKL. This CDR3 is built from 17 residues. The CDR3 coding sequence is TGCGCCAGCAGCCAAGATGTCTTGGGACAGGGGGCGAGGGAGCAGTACTTC. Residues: CASSQDVLGQGAREQYF.

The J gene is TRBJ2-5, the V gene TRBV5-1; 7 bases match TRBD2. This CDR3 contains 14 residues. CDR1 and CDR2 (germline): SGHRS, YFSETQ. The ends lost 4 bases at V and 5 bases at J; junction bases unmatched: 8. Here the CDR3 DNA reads TGCGCCAGCAGCCGGGGGGTAGCAGGGGAGACCCAGTACTTC. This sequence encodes CASSRGVAGETQYF.

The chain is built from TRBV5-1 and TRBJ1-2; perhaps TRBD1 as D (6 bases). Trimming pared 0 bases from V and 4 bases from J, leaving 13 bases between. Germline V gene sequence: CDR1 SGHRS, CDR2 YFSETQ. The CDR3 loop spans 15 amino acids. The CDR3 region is CASSLALGTFYGYTF. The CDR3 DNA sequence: TGCGCCAGCAGCTTGGCGCTCGGGACATTCTATGGCTACACCTTC.

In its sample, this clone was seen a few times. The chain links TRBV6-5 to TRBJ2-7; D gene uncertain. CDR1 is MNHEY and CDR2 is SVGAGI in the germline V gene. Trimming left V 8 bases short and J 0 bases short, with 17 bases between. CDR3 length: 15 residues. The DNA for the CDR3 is TGTGCCAGCGAACCCGGCGGCCCGAGCTCCTACGAGCAGTACTTC. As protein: CASEPGGPSSYEQYF.

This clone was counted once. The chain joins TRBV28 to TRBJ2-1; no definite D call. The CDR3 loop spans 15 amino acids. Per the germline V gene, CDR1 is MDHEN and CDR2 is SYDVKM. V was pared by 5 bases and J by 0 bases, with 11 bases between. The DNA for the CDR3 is TGTGCCAGCAGTCGCTTGCCTAGCTCCTACAATGAGCAGTTCTTC. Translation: CASSRLPSSYNEQFF.

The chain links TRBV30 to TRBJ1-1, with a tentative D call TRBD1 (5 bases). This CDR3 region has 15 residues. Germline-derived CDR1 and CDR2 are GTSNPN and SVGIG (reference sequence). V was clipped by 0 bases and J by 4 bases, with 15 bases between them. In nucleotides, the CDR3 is TGTGCCTGGAGTGTACCTGGGGCCATGACCACTGAAGCTTTCTTT. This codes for CAWSVPGAMTTEAFF.

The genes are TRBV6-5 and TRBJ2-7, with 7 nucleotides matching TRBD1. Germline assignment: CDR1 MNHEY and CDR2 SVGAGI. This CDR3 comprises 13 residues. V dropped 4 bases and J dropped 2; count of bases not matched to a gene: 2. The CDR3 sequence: CASSWDRTYEQYF. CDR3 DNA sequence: TGTGCCAGCAGTTGGGACAGAACCTACGAGCAGTACTTC.

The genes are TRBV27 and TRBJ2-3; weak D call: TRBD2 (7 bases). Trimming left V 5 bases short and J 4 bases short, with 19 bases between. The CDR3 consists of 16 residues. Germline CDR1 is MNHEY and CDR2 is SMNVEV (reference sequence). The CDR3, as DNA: TGTGCCAGCAGTGCTTACCTGCGGGGGCGAGCAGATACGCAGTATTTT. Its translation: CASSAYLRGRADTQYF.

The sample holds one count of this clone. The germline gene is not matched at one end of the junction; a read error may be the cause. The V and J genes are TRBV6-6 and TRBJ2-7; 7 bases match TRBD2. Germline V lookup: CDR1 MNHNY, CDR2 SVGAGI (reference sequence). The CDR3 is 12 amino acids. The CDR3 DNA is TGTGCCAGCAGTCACTCTAGCGGAGAGCAGTACTTC. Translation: CASSHSSGEQYF.

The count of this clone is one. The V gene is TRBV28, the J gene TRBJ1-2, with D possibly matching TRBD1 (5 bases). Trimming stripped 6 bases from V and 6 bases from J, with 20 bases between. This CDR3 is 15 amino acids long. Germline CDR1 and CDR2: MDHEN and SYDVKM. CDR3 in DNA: TGTGCCAGCAGAATAGAAGAAGGGCAGGGTCATGGCTACACCTTC. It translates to CASRIEEGQGHGYTF.

The CDR3 protein is CASRGQSGLKLFF. The CDR3, as DNA: TGTGCCAGCAGAGGACAGAGTGGTCTAAAACTGTTTTTT. V and J are TRBV11-2 and TRBJ1-4; tentatively, D is TRBD1 (6 bases). CDR3 length: 13 residues. The V end lost 6 bases, the J end lost 10 bases, and 15 bases lay between the germline ends. Germline CDR1 is SGHAT and CDR2 is FQNNGV.

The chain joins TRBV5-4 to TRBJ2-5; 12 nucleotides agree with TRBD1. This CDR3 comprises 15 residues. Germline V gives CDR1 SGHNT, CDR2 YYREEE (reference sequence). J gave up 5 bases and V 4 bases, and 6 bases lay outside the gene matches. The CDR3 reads CASSPWDRGRETQYF. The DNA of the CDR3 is TGTGCCAGCAGCCCCTGGGACAGGGGGCGGGAGACCCAGTACTTC.

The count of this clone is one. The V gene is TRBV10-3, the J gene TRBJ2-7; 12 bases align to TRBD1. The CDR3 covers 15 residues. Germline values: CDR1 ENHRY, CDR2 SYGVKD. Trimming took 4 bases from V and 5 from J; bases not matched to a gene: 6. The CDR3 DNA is TGTGCCATCAGTGCCGCCGGGACAGGGGGCAACGAGCAGTACTTC. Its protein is CAISAAGTGGNEQYF.

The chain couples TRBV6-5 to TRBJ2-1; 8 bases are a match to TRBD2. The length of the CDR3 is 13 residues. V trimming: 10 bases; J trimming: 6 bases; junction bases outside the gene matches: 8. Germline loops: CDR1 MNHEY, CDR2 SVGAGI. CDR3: CAIRPGLGNEQFF. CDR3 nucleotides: TGTGCCATACGACCGGGACTAGGCAATGAGCAGTTCTTC.

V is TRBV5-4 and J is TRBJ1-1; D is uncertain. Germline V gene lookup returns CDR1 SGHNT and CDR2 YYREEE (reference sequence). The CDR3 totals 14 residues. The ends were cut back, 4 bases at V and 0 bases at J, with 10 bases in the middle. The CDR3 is CASSPSFLNTEAFF. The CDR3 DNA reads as TGTGCCAGCAGCCCTAGCTTTCTGAACACTGAAGCTTTCTTT.

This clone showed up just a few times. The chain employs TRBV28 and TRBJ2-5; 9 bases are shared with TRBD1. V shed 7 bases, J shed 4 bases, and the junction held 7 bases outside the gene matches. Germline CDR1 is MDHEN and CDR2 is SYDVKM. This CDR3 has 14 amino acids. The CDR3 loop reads CASKIGTGLETQYF. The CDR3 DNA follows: TGTGCCAGCAAGATTGGGACAGGGCTAGAGACCCAGTACTTC.

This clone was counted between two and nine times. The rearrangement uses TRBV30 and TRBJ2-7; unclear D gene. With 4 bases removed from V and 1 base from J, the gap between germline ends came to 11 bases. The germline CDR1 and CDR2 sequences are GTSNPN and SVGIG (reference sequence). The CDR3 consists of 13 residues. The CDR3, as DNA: TGTGCCTGGATTGGCAGGTCGTCCTACGAGCAGTACTTC. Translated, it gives CAWIGRSSYEQYF.

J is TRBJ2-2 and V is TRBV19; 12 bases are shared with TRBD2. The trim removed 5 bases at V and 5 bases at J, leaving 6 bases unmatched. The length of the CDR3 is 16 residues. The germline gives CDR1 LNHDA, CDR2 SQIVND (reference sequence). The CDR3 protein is CASSQGLAGRTGELFF. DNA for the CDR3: TGTGCCAGTAGTCAAGGACTAGCGGGGCGAACCGGGGAGCTGTTTTTT.